The 7 T cell receptor beta chains given below trace back to one sample, sequenced in a study of regulatory T cells in long-lasting Graves disease. Library construction for TCR beta used iRepertoire HTBI primers and Arm-PCR of CDR3 regions. In TCRdb, the multiplex PCR reads were re-called with MiXCR into one record per CDR3 protein. The sample includes 520,000 or so distinct CDR3 sequences, 9.5% to 15% seen only once; the top ten take roughly 8.2%. Time point described: newly diagnosed GD, antithyroid drugs for less than 3 months. PBMC-derived RNA was used for the TCR library. This sample also belongs to another study, concerning T cells in Graves' hyperthyroidism and ophthalmopathy.

This specimen consisted of peripheral blood mononuclear cells (PBMCs), obtained at new diagnosis, from a patient treated with antithyroid drugs. All receptors come from a woman aged 25 to 45 with Graves disease.

This clonotype was counted ten times or more. The V call is TRBV6-1, the J call TRBJ1-6, with 7 bases lining up with TRBD1. This CDR3 spans 14 amino acids. With V trimmed by 3 bases and J by 9 bases, 5 bases remained unmatched. Germline CDR1 MNHNS, CDR2 SASEGT. CDR3: CASSDSTGVSPLHF. For the CDR3, the DNA is TGTGCCAGCAGTGATTCTACAGGGGTTTCACCCCTCCACTTT.

The V and J genes are TRBV4-1 and TRBJ2-1; 12 bases fit TRBD1. The CDR3 has 17 amino acids. Germline CDR1 reads MGHRA; CDR2 reads YSYEKL. V dropped 5 bases and J dropped 8; count of bases not matched to a gene: 13. For the CDR3, the DNA is TGCGCCAGCAGCTCCCCTTCCGGGACAGGGGGCGGGGATGAGCAGTTCTTC. Protein product: CASSSPSGTGGGDEQFF.

V usage is TRBV20-1 and J usage is TRBJ1-6, with D tentatively TRBD1 (6 bases). The CDR3 contains 13 residues. CDR1 and CDR2 from the germline V gene are DFQATT and SNEGSKA (reference sequence). With 3 bases removed from V and 10 bases from J, the gap between germline ends came to 13 bases. CDR3 sequence: CSARPGGLSPLHF. The CDR3 DNA follows: TGCAGTGCTAGGCCGGGGGGCCTATCACCCCTCCACTTT.

This clonotype was recorded many times. The CDR3 DNA follows: TGTGCCACCAGTGAGACTCAACCCTACGGGGAGACCCAGTACTTC. Its translation: CATSETQPYGETQYF. This chain joins TRBV24-1 and TRBJ2-5; D unresolved. Trimming took 4 bases from V and 5 from J, leaving 16 bases between them. This CDR3 is built from 15 residues. Germline values: CDR1 KGHDR, CDR2 SFDVKD.

This clonotype was seen a handful of times. The chain couples TRBV6-2 or TRBV6-3 to TRBJ2-4; 8 bases agree with TRBD1. J gave up 0 bases and V 5 bases, and 9 bases lay outside the gene matches. The germline gives CDR1 MNHEY, CDR2 SVGEGT. CDR3 size: 17 residues. CDR3 residues: CASSVPGQVLAKNIQYF. The DNA of the CDR3 is TGTGCCAGCAGTGTGCCGGGACAGGTATTAGCCAAAAACATTCAGTACTTC.

Regarding this clonotype: A much larger clone lies one base from this, so it may be a read error. The chain uses TRBV9 and TRBJ2-1, with 8 bases matching TRBD2. The germline V gene encodes CDR1 SGDLS and CDR2 YYNGEE. The CDR3 covers 15 residues. CDR3: CAISPRAGVDGEQFF. The CDR3 DNA reads TGTGCCATCAGCCCTAGAGCGGGAGTGGACGGTGAGCAGTTCTTC.

In this sample, this clonotype turned up many times. This chain connects TRBV13 to TRBJ1-2; possibly TRBD1 for D (6 bases). CDR3 size: 16 residues. The germline V gene encodes CDR1 PRHDT and CDR2 FYEKMQ (reference sequence). Trimming pared 0 bases from V and 2 bases from J, leaving 13 bases between. The CDR3 sequence: CASSLGVDSENYGYTF. The CDR3 bases are TGTGCCAGCAGCTTAGGAGTGGACAGTGAGAACTATGGCTACACCTTC.